The 31 T cell receptor beta chains below come from one sample, sequenced in a study of blood T cell repertoires in COVID-19. TCRdb's table, derived via immunoSEQ multiplex PCR, lists solely in-frame clones and lacks some. The table has roughly 100,000 clones, about four fifths seen once; the top ten hold approximately 15%. Material: peripheral blood. These receptors originate from a woman aged 80 or over with acute or convalescent COVID-19.

The chain has TRBV19 and TRBJ2-3; 9 bases align to TRBD1. This CDR3 is built from 17 residues. CDR1 is LNHDA, CDR2 SQIVND, per germline (reference sequence). V trimming: 4 bases; J trimming: 4 bases; junction bases outside the gene matches: 12. CDR3 loop: CASSNTGTGSRPDTQYF. The CDR3 coding sequence is TGTGCCAGTAGTAATACCGGGACAGGGTCGCGTCCAGATACGCAGTATTTT.

This clone was seen more than once but under ten times. J is TRBJ1-2 and V is TRBV5-1, with 8 bases lining up with TRBD1. V lost 0 bases, J lost 0 bases, and 7 bases stayed unmatched. The CDR3 is 17 residues long. In germline, CDR1 is SGHRS, CDR2 YFSETQ. This CDR3 reads CASSLGAGGSSNYGYTF. The DNA for the CDR3 is TGCGCCAGCAGCTTGGGGGCAGGGGGCTCCTCTAACTATGGCTACACCTTC.

The chain recombines TRBV5-6 with TRBJ1-2, with D perhaps matching TRBD1 (5 bases). The germline V gene encodes CDR1 SGHDT and CDR2 YYEEEE. Trimming removed 0 bases from V and 2 bases from J, with 8 bases in between. The length of the CDR3 is 14 residues. The CDR3 nucleotides read TGTGCCAGCAGCTTGGTACAGGTGAACTATGGCTACACCTTC. Translated: CASSLVQVNYGYTF.

This chain links TRBV5-4 with TRBJ2-7; D possibly corresponds to TRBD2 (6 bases). Germline values: CDR1 SGHNT, CDR2 YYREEE (reference sequence). Trimming removed 3 bases from V and 0 bases from J, with 7 bases in between. This CDR3 contains 13 residues. The CDR3 DNA reads as TGTGCCAGCAGCTCGGACTACTCCTACGAGCAGTACGTC. This sequence encodes CASSSDYSYEQYV.

V is TRBV9 and J is TRBJ1-1; weak D call: TRBD1 (5 bases). The CDR3 totals 15 residues. The germline CDR1 and CDR2 sequences are SGDLS and YYNGEE. V lost 3 bases, J lost 0 bases, and 12 bases lay in between. Written as DNA, the CDR3 is TGTGCCAGCAGCGAGACAGCTTTTATGAACACTGAAGCTTTCTTT. Protein sequence: CASSETAFMNTEAFF.

This chain connects TRBV6-5 to TRBJ1-2; no firm D call. There are 15 residues in the CDR3. The germline V gene has CDR1 MNHEY and CDR2 SVGAGI. Trimming removed 2 bases at V and 8 bases at J, with 18 bases between. CDR3 coding DNA: TGTGCCAGCAGTTACCAAGAAATCGGACTGGGGGGCTACACCTTC. It translates to CASSYQEIGLGGYTF.

This rearrangement joins TRBV29-1 to TRBJ1-1; 8 bases map to TRBD1. The V gene's germline CDR1 is SQVTM and CDR2 ANQGSEA. With 5 bases clipped from V and 3 bases from J, the junction kept 5 bases outside the gene matches. This CDR3 comprises 13 residues. The CDR3: CSVRQGRYTEAFF. In nucleotides, the CDR3 is TGCAGCGTTAGACAGGGGAGATACACTGAAGCTTTCTTT.

The CDR3, as DNA: TGTGCCAGCAGTTTCGACAGGGGGTCGACTGAAGCTTTCTTT. Translating it yields CASSFDRGSTEAFF. V gene TRBV25-1 combines with J gene TRBJ1-1; 9 bases match TRBD1. The CDR3 spans 14 residues. V was clipped by 5 bases and J by 5 bases; unmatched bases: 6. Germline V gene data show CDR1 as MGHDK and CDR2 as SYGVNS.

The chain uses TRBV30 and TRBJ2-5; D might be TRBD2 (5 bases). V was trimmed by 1 base and J by 6 bases, leaving 12 bases between them. This CDR3 has 13 residues. Looked up from germline, CDR1 is GTSNPN and CDR2 is SVGIG (reference sequence). The CDR3 protein is CAWSGLAMKTQYF. DNA for the CDR3: TGTGCCTGGAGTGGGCTAGCAATGAAGACCCAGTACTTC.

This clone has at least ten counts. This chain links TRBV7-8 with TRBJ1-6; D gene uncertain. There are 15 residues in the CDR3. Germline lookup yields CDR1 SGHVS and CDR2 FQNEAQ. Trimming shortened V by 4 bases and J by 0 bases, and 7 bases separated the two germline ends. The CDR3 loop reads CASSSGSSYNSPLHF. The CDR3 region has the DNA TGTGCCAGCAGCTCGGGGAGCTCCTATAATTCACCCCTCCACTTT.

The chain carries TRBV2 and TRBJ1-4, with 7 bases identical to TRBD1. In germline, CDR1 is SNHLY, CDR2 FYNNEI. V was pared by 5 bases and J by 3 bases, with 6 bases of the junction left unmatched. The CDR3 runs 15 residues. In nucleotides, the CDR3 is TGTGCCAGCAGTCCGACAGGGTTAGCTAATGAAAAACTGTTTTTT. Translating it yields CASSPTGLANEKLFF.

This chain connects TRBV19 to TRBJ2-5, with 11 bases matching TRBD1. Germline V lookup: CDR1 LNHDA, CDR2 SQIVND (reference sequence). The CDR3 spans 15 residues. With 5 bases clipped from V and 9 bases from J, the junction kept 11 bases outside the gene matches. In DNA form, the CDR3 reads TGTGCCAGTAGTCCTGGACAGGGGGCGCAAAGGGCCCAGTACTTC. Amino acid sequence: CASSPGQGAQRAQYF.

V usage is TRBV5-8 and J usage is TRBJ2-7, with D unclear. The CDR3 has 11 amino acids. V was cut by 4 bases and J by 7 bases, with 9 bases left in between. Germline values: CDR1 SGHTS, CDR2 YDEGEE. The CDR3 protein is CASSGRQEQYV. Written as DNA, the CDR3 is TGTGCCAGCAGCGGCCGACAAGAGCAGTACGTC.

This clone was counted once. The gene calls are TRBV4-1 and TRBJ1-3; D gene uncertain. V lost 1 base and J lost 0, with 4 bases in between. Germline lookup yields CDR1 MGHRA and CDR2 YSYEKL. The CDR3 consists of 14 residues. CDR3: CASSQGASGNTIYF. CDR3 coding DNA: TGCGCCAGCAGCCAAGGCGCCTCTGGAAACACCATATATTTT.

The chain joins TRBV6-5 to TRBJ2-5, with TRBD2 as a possible D gene (6 bases). Trimming cost V 0 bases and J 2 bases, with 10 bases left between them. The CDR3 totals 15 residues. CDR1 is MNHEY and CDR2 is SVGAGI in the germline V gene. The CDR3 spells CASSYSGTGQETQYF. Here the CDR3 DNA reads TGTGCCAGCAGTTACTCCGGGACTGGTCAAGAGACCCAGTACTTC.

The sample holds one count of this clone. The V and J genes are TRBV4-2 and TRBJ1-1, with 8 positions matching TRBD1. The ends lost 0 bases at V and 7 bases at J; junction bases unmatched: 10. CDR1 and CDR2 (germline): LGHNA, YNFKEQ. The CDR3 covers 16 residues. Written as DNA, the CDR3 is TGTGCCAGCAGCCAAGAAAGGACAGGGCCCTGGGGTGAAGCTTTCTTT. Its translation: CASSQERTGPWGEAFF.

In this sample, this clone turned up once. The chain links TRBV28 to TRBJ2-3; 9 nucleotides line up with TRBD1. CDR3 length: 15 amino acids. Trimming at V came to 5 bases and at J to 5 bases, leaving 8 bases not matched to a gene. Germline V lookup: CDR1 MDHEN, CDR2 SYDVKM. The CDR3 DNA reads as TGTGCCAGCAGTCCCGGGACAGGGTCAATAGATACGCAGTATTTT. Amino acids: CASSPGTGSIDTQYF.

This rearrangement joins TRBV5-5 to TRBJ2-1, with TRBD2 matching over 16 bases. From germline, CDR1 is SGHKS and CDR2 YYEKEE (reference sequence). The CDR3 loop spans 18 amino acids. V was pared by 4 bases and J by 0 bases, with 4 bases of the junction left unmatched. CDR3: CASSLGTSGRASYNEQFF. DNA of the CDR3: TGTGCCAGCAGCCTCGGGACTAGCGGGAGGGCCTCCTACAATGAGCAGTTCTTC.

The chain employs TRBV29-1 and TRBJ2-2, with a tentative D call TRBD1 (5 bases). Between the trimmed V and J ends, which lost 5 bases and 0 bases, there was a span of 10 bases. Per the germline V gene, CDR1 is SQVTM and CDR2 is ANQGSEA. The length of the CDR3 is 14 residues. The CDR3 region is CSVPSGSNTGELFF. DNA of the CDR3: TGCAGCGTTCCATCAGGGTCGAACACCGGGGAGCTGTTTTTT.

The rearrangement uses TRBV6-5 and TRBJ1-5; D unresolved. V lost 4 bases to trimming and J lost 5 bases, with 9 bases between them. CDR1 is MNHEY and CDR2 is SVGAGI in the germline V gene. The CDR3 is 13 amino acids. The CDR3 nucleotides are TGTGCCAGCAGTTCTCAGGCCGATCAGCCCCAGCATTTT. Residues: CASSSQADQPQHF.

The CDR3 loop is CASSLDVTSQPQHF. As DNA, the CDR3 is TGCGCCAGCAGCTTGGATGTGACTTCTCAGCCCCAGCATTTT. The chain employs TRBV5-1 and TRBJ1-5; D not resolved. This CDR3 region has 14 residues. From germline, CDR1 is SGHRS and CDR2 YFSETQ. The V gene lost 0 bases and the J gene lost 6 bases, with 10 bases spanning the gap.

The chain links TRBV5-4 to TRBJ2-3, with 10 bases identical to TRBD2. The CDR3 totals 15 residues. The junction had 9 bases not matched to a gene; V was cut back by 4 bases and J by 7 bases. Germline values: CDR1 SGHNT, CDR2 YYREEE (reference sequence). The CDR3 is CASSVLGLAEYTQYF. For the CDR3, the DNA is TGTGCCAGCAGCGTACTAGGACTAGCGGAATATACGCAGTATTTT.

This clone was detected only once. The rearrangement links TRBV5-4 to TRBJ2-2, with a possible D match to TRBD2 (6 bases). Germline V CDR1 and CDR2: SGHNT, YYREEE (reference sequence). V lost 0 bases to trimming and J lost 1 base, with 16 bases between them. The CDR3 is 18 residues long. DNA of the CDR3: TGTGCCAGCAGCTTGGCGAAAGGGGAAGCGGGGAACACCGGGGAGCTGTTTTTT. As protein: CASSLAKGEAGNTGELFF. The full variable domain, completed using reference TRBV5-4 and TRBJ2-2, is ETGVTQSPTHLIKTRGQQVTLRCSSQSGHNTVSWYQQALGQGPQFIFQYYREEENGRGNFPPRFSGLQFPNYSSELNVNALELDDSALYLCASSLAKGEAGNTGELFFGEGSRLTVL.

The gene calls are TRBV5-6 and TRBJ1-6, with 8 bases fitting TRBD1. The CDR3 is 14 amino acids. Germline V gives CDR1 SGHDT, CDR2 YYEEEE. Trimming at V came to 6 bases and at J to 7 bases, leaving 6 bases not matched to a gene. CDR3 coding DNA: TGTGCCAGCAACATCAGGGGGCAAAATTCACCCCTCCACTTT. Translated: CASNIRGQNSPLHF.

The rearrangement uses TRBV12-3 or TRBV12-4 and TRBJ2-1, with D tentatively TRBD1 (5 bases). The length of the CDR3 is 13 residues. V gave up 8 bases and J gave up 5 bases, with 13 bases separating them. The CDR3 nucleotides are TGTGCCAGCGCCCTCGACAGCAACAATGAGCAGTTCTTC. This gives the protein CASALDSNNEQFF.

The rearrangement uses TRBV19 and TRBJ1-5; D gene unclear. The CDR3 runs to 18 residues. CDR1 and CDR2 from the germline V gene are LNHDA and SQIVND (reference sequence). Trimming stripped 4 bases from V and 0 bases from J, with 19 bases between. The CDR3 DNA reads as TGTGCCAGTAGTAGGTCCCAGTCAAACCTCAATAGCAATCAGCCCCAGCATTTT. It encodes CASSRSQSNLNSNQPQHF. Supplemented by reference TRBV19 and TRBJ1-5, the full variable domain reads DGGITQSPKYLFRKEGQNVTLSCEQNLNHDAMYWYRQDPGQGLRLIYYSQIVNDFQKGDIAEGYSVSREKKESFPLTVTSAQKNPTAFYLCASSRSQSNLNSNQPQHFGDGTRLSIL.

Many counts were recorded for this clone. V usage is TRBV19 and J usage is TRBJ2-1, with a tentative D call TRBD2 (6 bases). Germline CDR1 and CDR2: LNHDA and SQIVND (reference sequence). The ends were cut back, 1 base at V and 4 bases at J, with 8 bases in the middle. The CDR3 loop spans 14 amino acids. The CDR3 bases are TGTGCCAGTAGTATAGGGGGACTTTACAATGAGCAGTTCTTC. It yields the protein CASSIGGLYNEQFF. Complete variable domain (other parts from reference TRBV19 and TRBJ2-1): DGGITQSPKYLFRKEGQNVTLSCEQNLNHDAMYWYRQDPGQGLRLIYYSQIVNDFQKGDIAEGYSVSREKKESFPLTVTSAQKNPTAFYLCASSIGGLYNEQFFGPGTRLTVL.

This sequence joins TRBV28 and TRBJ2-5; the match to TRBD1 covers 11 bases. Germline-derived CDR1 and CDR2 are MDHEN and SYDVKM. The CDR3 totals 15 residues. V lost 3 bases to trimming and J lost 5 bases; unmatched junction nucleotides: 5. The CDR3: CASSFGGTGGETQYF. The CDR3 DNA reads as TGTGCCAGCAGTTTTGGTGGGACAGGGGGGGAGACCCAGTACTTC.

The chain recombines TRBV18 with TRBJ1-3; weak D call: TRBD1 (6 bases). There are 15 residues in the CDR3. CDR1 and CDR2 from the germline V gene are KGHSH and LQKENI. Trimming stripped 5 bases from V and 9 bases from J, with 20 bases between. The DNA for the CDR3 is TGTGCCAGCTCATTACAACCGGGACACGAAGCCACCATATATTTT. It yields the protein CASSLQPGHEATIYF.

This clone occurred once. The chain couples TRBV10-3 to TRBJ2-1; D uncertain. The CDR3 is made up of 12 amino acids. The V end was cut by 3 bases, the J end by 5 bases, with 5 bases between. Germline CDR1 is ENHRY and CDR2 is SYGVKD. CDR3: CAISDRNNEQFF. The CDR3 DNA is TGTGCCATCAGTGACAGAAACAATGAGCAGTTCTTC.

The chain combines TRBV5-4 with TRBJ1-5; no firm D call. Trimming removed 0 bases at V and 11 bases at J, with 12 bases between. The CDR3 length is 13 residues. Germline assignment: CDR1 SGHNT and CDR2 YYREEE (reference sequence). The CDR3 DNA reads as TGTGCCAGCAGCTTGGGGTTAAGCTCGACCCAGCATTTT. This encodes CASSLGLSSTQHF.